These 7 T cell receptor beta chains share one sample of origin, sequenced in a study of blood T cell repertoires in COVID-19. Profiling relied on immunoSEQ multiplex PCR, and the TCRdb table lists in-frame clones only, not all of them. The table includes fewer than 130,000 clones, 85% detected once. The sequenced sample was peripheral blood. The source of these receptors is a human donor in a cohort sampled during active COVID-19.

This clone was seen once. The chain carries TRBV12-3 or TRBV12-4 and TRBJ2-2, with D possibly TRBD1 on 5 matching bases. The CDR3 extends over 13 amino acids. Trimming removed 1 base at V and 7 bases at J, with 7 bases between. The CDR3 region is CASSLGGGGELFF. The CDR3, as DNA: TGTGCCAGCAGTTTAGGGGGCGGCGGGGAGCTGTTTTTT.

The V call is TRBV14, the J call TRBJ2-2, with D unresolved. The length of the CDR3 is 15 residues. Between the trimmed V and J ends, which lost 3 bases and 4 bases, there was a span of 12 bases. From germline, CDR1 is SGHDN and CDR2 FVKESK. Here the CDR3 DNA reads TGTGCCAGCAGCCATCTTGGCGGCTTCACCGGGGAGCTGTTTTTT. This gives the protein CASSHLGGFTGELFF.

The V call is TRBV5-6, the J call TRBJ1-2; 8 bases line up with TRBD1. V trimming: 4 bases; J trimming: 5 bases; junction bases outside the gene matches: 7. The germline gives CDR1 SGHDT, CDR2 YYEEEE. The CDR3 has 14 residues. CDR3 amino acids: CASSVSGQAYGYTF. Written as DNA, the CDR3 is TGTGCCAGCAGCGTCTCGGGACAGGCGTATGGCTACACCTTC.

This sequence joins TRBV19 and TRBJ2-7; possibly TRBD1 for D (5 bases). Germline assignment: CDR1 LNHDA and CDR2 SQIVND (reference sequence). V was clipped by 7 bases and J by 2 bases, with 12 bases between them. The CDR3 is 13 amino acids. CDR3 region: CASIGTGAYEQYF. CDR3 nucleotide sequence: TGTGCCAGTATTGGAACAGGAGCCTACGAGCAGTACTTC.

The CDR3 loop reads CASSGRTGPSNSPLHF. The CDR3, as DNA: TGTGCCAGCAGTGGGAGGACAGGGCCCTCCAATTCACCCCTCCACTTT. V is TRBV2 and J is TRBJ1-6, with 8 nucleotides matching TRBD1. The CDR3 runs to 16 residues. The V gene end was trimmed by 4 bases and the J gene end by 7 bases; junction bases not matched to a gene: 9. Per the germline V gene, CDR1 is SNHLY and CDR2 is FYNNEI.

The chain is built from TRBV6-6 and TRBJ2-7, with D possibly TRBD2 on 6 matching bases. V was trimmed by 6 bases and J by 3 bases, leaving 21 bases between them. Germline V gene sequence: CDR1 MNHNY, CDR2 SVGAGI (reference sequence). This CDR3 comprises 16 residues. The CDR3 DNA reads as TGTGCCAGCAGCCCTCGAGGGAGAACCGGGAGCTACGAGCAGTACTTC. The encoded protein is CASSPRGRTGSYEQYF.

This clone has just one count. The chain combines TRBV5-4 with TRBJ2-3; 8 positions match TRBD2. V lost 5 bases, J lost 6 bases, and 11 bases stayed unmatched. CDR1 is SGHNT, CDR2 YYREEE, per germline (reference sequence). CDR3 size: 15 residues. CDR3 sequence (DNA): TGTGCCAGCAGGGAATCCGGGGGGGCCGAGGATACGCAGTATTTT. It translates to CASRESGGAEDTQYF.